This T cell receptor beta chain was sequenced for a study of response to subunit inactivated influenza vaccine. General study findings and limits: The authors offered the suggestion that each seasonal influenza vaccination recruits few new T cells.

In this sample, this clonotype turned up many times. What it binds is unknown. The V gene lost 5 bases and the J gene lost 0 bases, with 10 bases spanning the gap. Germline V gene lookup returns CDR1 SGHRS and CDR2 YFSETQ. This CDR3 spans 14 amino acids. TCRdb itself ran the RT-PCR reads through MiXCR, one entry per CDR3 protein. This sample has hundreds of thousands of distinct CDR3 sequences, with 10% to 15% found just once. This receptor was obtained from a man aged 50 or older who received an inactivated influenza vaccine. The chain employs TRBV5-1 and TRBJ2-3; D tentatively reads TRBD1 or TRBD2 (6 bases each). This specimen consisted of non-naive T cells sorted from PBMCs, obtained around two weeks before vaccination. As DNA, the CDR3 is TGCGCCAGCAGGGAGGGGGGCAGCACAGATACGCAGTATTTT. It translates to CASREGGSTDTQYF.